The clone carrying this T cell receptor (beta chain) was picked up one time. The antigen is undetermined. V was clipped by 2 bases and J by 5 bases; unmatched bases: 12. There are 18 residues in the CDR3. In germline, CDR1 is LGHNA, CDR2 YNFKEQ. The sample belongs to a study of cytomegalovirus exposure and HLA in healthy donors. Across the study: The study's early data release held tens of millions of unique TCRs from HLA-typed donors.

PCR primers comprised 60 Vbeta and 13 Jbeta primers. Some clones are missing from TCRdb's copy, which holds only in-frame ones; the method was immunoSEQ multiplex PCR. This sample has about 57,000 clones, with less than 85% found just once. Points from the study as a whole: Three CMV-associated chains proved CMV antigen-specific in vitro. As was reported, the classifier diagnosed cytomegalovirus status with high specificity and sensitivity. Follow-up analysis later connected one missense variant in DCLRE1C with trimming of TCR beta V- and J-genes.

This sequence joins TRBV4-2 and TRBJ2-5, with TRBD2 matching over 12 bases. The origin of this receptor is a man younger than 40 in good health and CMV-seropositive. The sequencing sample was made of PBMCs. DNA of the CDR3: TGTGCCAGCAGCCAACGCTGGGCTAGCGGGGGGGCCGGGGAGACCCAGTACTTC. Protein sequence: CASSQRWASGGAGETQYF.